The following is a T cell receptor beta chain sequence with its context. Antigen unknown. This record comes from a study of radiation and T cells in renal cell carcinoma. The sample's time point: blood 2 weeks post-SBRT. Treatment defined: 15 Gy SBRT to primary tumor, nephrectomy 4 weeks later. Germline values: CDR1 MNHNY, CDR2 SVGAGI (reference sequence). CDR3 size: 14 residues. Trimming shortened V by 10 bases and J by 4 bases, and 16 bases separated the two germline ends. Method: immunoSEQ multiplex PCR; TCRdb's copy keeps in-frame clones and lacks some. Altogether more than 65,000 clones are present, about 86% being singletons, with the ten largest covering roughly 20%. Points from the study as a whole: In blood, top tumor clones expanded by 2 weeks, shrinking by 4. Baseline intratumoral clonotype presence is unknown without pretreatment biopsies.

The sequence derives from a woman between 50 and 59 years old with renal cell carcinoma. This chain connects TRBV6-6 to TRBJ1-4; TRBD1 might be the D (6 bases). The sequences come from blood, collected from a patient whose treatment included radiotherapy and nephrectomy. The CDR3 DNA follows: TGTGCCACCACTGGACAGTCTCTTAATGAAAAACTGTTTTTT. Protein: CATTGQSLNEKLFF.